The sample holds many counts of the clone carrying this T cell receptor beta chain. As yet, its antigen is unknown. The entry originates in a study of identical twins. V lost 6 bases and J 7 bases, leaving 7 bases between the germline ends. Looked up from germline, CDR1 is MDHEN and CDR2 is SYDVKM. This CDR3 contains 11 residues. Study-level findings and limits: Findings depended on cross-sectional statistics rather than tracking the same donors. Whereas memory repertoires showed no such difference, abundant cord blood beta clonotypes carried fewer insertions.

TCRdb reprocessed the 5' RACE reads via MiXCR and lists one record per CDR3 protein. This table holds about 240,000 distinct CDR3 sequences, approximately 12% found once. These data were also reused for a study on yellow fever vaccine responses in identical twins.

The rearrangement joins TRBV28 to TRBJ2-4; no reliable D call. The sample taken for sequencing was memory (CD45RO+) T cells sorted from blood. The clonotype comes from a woman aged 18-29 years in good health. The CDR3 region is CASRYGNIQYF. DNA of the CDR3: TGTGCCAGCAGGTACGGGAACATTCAGTACTTC.